This T cell receptor beta chain originates from a study of T cell responses to AZD1222 COVID-19 vaccine. The method was immunoSEQ multiplex PCR; TCRdb's version includes in-frame clones alone and lacks a portion of them. Of approximately 80,000 clones in the sample, 75% to 90% were seen once. CDR1 LNHNV and CDR2 YYDKDF come from the germline V gene (reference sequence). The CDR3 consists of 14 residues. V was clipped by 0 bases and J by 3 bases, with 9 bases between them. With respect to this clone: The antigen is undetermined.

Study results and limitations: Females made up more of the donors, who were largely white British, and clonal diversity may have come out too low.

This rearrangement joins TRBV15 to TRBJ2-7; no clear D gene. Material: peripheral blood, obtained on day 0 of AZD1222 vaccination. This TCR was recovered from an adult in good health. The CDR3 spells CATSRDSKGYEQYF. CDR3 sequence (DNA): TGTGCCACCAGCAGAGACTCCAAGGGCTACGAGCAGTACTTC.